The 9 T cell receptor beta chains presented below share a single source sample, sequenced in a study of Ad26.COV2.S vaccination and SARS-CoV-2 variants. Specified treatment: about 20 received Ad26.COV2.S at low or high dose, single or two shots; about 5 received placebo; per-sample allocation not given. The investigators took samples on day 63 after the first vaccine or placebo injection. Produced via immunoSEQ multiplex PCR; TCRdb's table is partial and in-frame only. The sample carries about 680,000 clones, around 92% recorded once. The sample in question was peripheral blood, obtained in a trial of Ad26.COV2.S vaccine versus placebo. Receptors were obtained from a person between 18 and 59 years old who received the Ad26.COV2.S COVID-19 vaccine or a placebo.

J is TRBJ2-7 and V is TRBV6-1; a weak D match, TRBD1 (6 bases). The CDR3 length is 14 residues. V was clipped by 3 bases and J by 3 bases, with 12 bases between them. Germline assignment: CDR1 MNHNS and CDR2 SASEGT. In DNA, the CDR3 is TGTGCCAGCAGTGAGTGGGGGCCTTACTACGAGCAGTACTTC. It yields the protein CASSEWGPYYEQYF.

V usage is TRBV7-8 and J usage is TRBJ1-5; 9 positions match TRBD1. The V gene end was trimmed by 5 bases and the J gene end by 7 bases; junction bases not matched to a gene: 6. The CDR3 is 14 residues long. The germline gives CDR1 SGHVS, CDR2 FQNEAQ. CDR3 DNA sequence: TGTGCCAGCAGCCGAGGACAGGGGACGCAGCCCCAGCATTTT. This encodes CASSRGQGTQPQHF.

The chain's CDR3 is CASSYPGLAGETQYF. The CDR3 DNA reads TGTGCCAGCAGTTATCCGGGACTAGCAGGAGAGACCCAGTACTTC. The chain has TRBV5-5 and TRBJ2-5; 9 nucleotides match TRBD2. CDR3 size: 15 residues. Unmatched junction bases numbered 9, after V lost 5 bases and J lost 4 bases. Looked up from germline, CDR1 is SGHKS and CDR2 is YYEKEE (reference sequence).

This rearrangement joins TRBV5-1 to TRBJ1-5, with D possibly being TRBD1 (5 bases). The germline V gene has CDR1 SGHRS and CDR2 YFSETQ. The V end lost 0 bases, the J end lost 6 bases, and 10 bases lay between the germline ends. This CDR3 is 14 amino acids long. The CDR3 sequence is CASSLGVGTQPQHF. Here the CDR3 DNA reads TGCGCCAGCAGCTTGGGTGTAGGGACTCAGCCCCAGCATTTT.

This chain uses TRBV2 with TRBJ2-2; 8 bases are a match to TRBD1. Germline V CDR1 and CDR2: SNHLY, FYNNEI. The CDR3 spans 15 residues. V was pared by 8 bases and J by 2 bases, with 7 bases of the junction left unmatched. CDR3 protein: CASGRDRSNTGELFF. The CDR3 coding sequence is TGTGCCAGCGGTAGGGACAGGAGTAACACCGGGGAGCTGTTTTTT. Drawing the rest from reference TRBV2 and TRBJ2-2, the complete variable domain is EPEVTQTPSHQVTQMGQEVILRCVPISNHLYFYWYRQILGQKVEFLVSFYNNEISEKSEIFDDQFSVERPDGSNFTLKIRSTKLEDSAMYFCASGRDRSNTGELFFGEGSRLTVL.

As DNA, the CDR3 is TGTGCCAGCAGATCAAGCGGGAGTCGCCACGAGCAGTACTTC. Translation: CASRSSGSRHEQYF. This chain uses TRBV2 with TRBJ2-7; 8 positions match TRBD2. V lost 6 bases, J lost 5 bases, and 9 bases stayed unmatched. Germline V gene sequence: CDR1 SNHLY, CDR2 FYNNEI. The CDR3 runs to 14 residues.

As regards this clone: Other DNA sequences in this sample translate to the same CDR3. The V gene is TRBV5-4, the J gene TRBJ2-5, with 8 positions matching TRBD1. J lost 3 bases, V lost 1 base, and 2 bases had no gene match. Germline V gene lookup returns CDR1 SGHNT and CDR2 YYREEE (reference sequence). This CDR3 is built from 14 residues. CDR3 loop: CASSLQGAEETQYF. DNA of the CDR3: TGTGCCAGCAGCTTGCAGGGGGCTGAAGAGACCCAGTACTTC. Based on the CDR3 plus reference TRBV5-4 and TRBJ2-5, the full variable domain is ETGVTQSPTHLIKTRGQQVTLRCSSQSGHNTVSWYQQALGQGPQFIFQYYREEENGRGNFPPRFSGLQFPNYSSELNVNALELDDSALYLCASSLQGAEETQYFGPGTRLLVL.

Details on this clone: Other DNA sequences from this sample encode an identical CDR3 as well. The J gene is TRBJ2-7, the V gene TRBV29-1; weak D call: TRBD1 (6 bases). Germline CDR1 SQVTM, CDR2 ANQGSEA. The CDR3 covers 12 residues. V shed 6 bases and J shed 2 bases, with 11 bases lying between them. The CDR3 DNA is TGCAGCGTAGAAACAGGGACCTACGAGCAGTACTTC. Its protein product is CSVETGTYEQYF.

This clone was counted once. This rearrangement joins TRBV2 to TRBJ1-6; D unclear. The length of the CDR3 is 14 residues. V was shortened by 8 bases and J by 13 bases, with 21 bases between the two germline ends. CDR1 and CDR2 from the germline V gene are SNHLY and FYNNEI. The CDR3 DNA reads as TGTGCCAGCGCCGAAGGAGTGTGGCCTTGGCCCCTCCACTTT. This gives the protein CASAEGVWPWPLHF.